A selection of T cell receptor beta chains follows, all from one sample in a study of cytomegalovirus exposure and HLA in healthy donors. Sequencing was performed with immunoSEQ multiplex PCR; in TCRdb, only in-frame clones are kept and a portion is missing. This table has about 150,000 clones, approximately 80% appearing once. Sequenced material: PBMCs. The receptors stem from a woman aged 40 to 55 in good health and CMV-seronegative. Each CDR3 is given with its conserved first and last residue. Fields, in order: V gene, clone size, J gene, D gene, CDR3 protein, CDR3 DNA. A D gene is named only where the DNA matches it firmly. A row's size may be missing; if present it is once, few, many or a size class.

v_gene: TRBV6-5; abundance: .; j_gene: TRBJ2-6; d_gene: .; CDR3aa: CATLLYAGANVLTF; CDR3nt: TGTGCCACCCTACTGTACGCTGGGGCCAACGTCCTGACTTTC
v_gene: TRBV5-1; abundance: .; j_gene: TRBJ2-7; d_gene: TRBD2; CDR3aa: CASSLVAGRSYEQYF; CDR3nt: TGCGCCAGCAGCTTGGTAGCGGGGCGCTCCTACGAGCAGTACTTC
v_gene: TRBV20-1; abundance: .; j_gene: TRBJ1-3; d_gene: .; CDR3aa: CSVEDGNTIYF; CDR3nt: TGCAGTGTTGAGGATGGAAACACCATATATTTT
v_gene: TRBV2; abundance: once; j_gene: TRBJ1-1; d_gene: .; CDR3aa: CASSARVEHTEAFF; CDR3nt: TGTGCCAGCAGTGCCCGGGTGGAACACACTGAAGCTTTCTTT
v_gene: TRBV5-6; abundance: .; j_gene: TRBJ2-3; d_gene: TRBD2; CDR3aa: CASSTGTSGTDTQYF; CDR3nt: TGTGCCAGCAGCACCGGGACTAGCGGCACAGATACGCAGTATTTT
v_gene: TRBV7-2; abundance: .; j_gene: TRBJ1-1; d_gene: TRBD1; CDR3aa: CASSLPPGQAVTEAFF; CDR3nt: TGTGCCAGCAGCTTGCCTCCGGGACAGGCTGTCACTGAAGCTTTCTTT
v_gene: TRBV10-3; abundance: .; j_gene: TRBJ2-6; d_gene: .; CDR3aa: CAISERPGQGFSGANVLTF; CDR3nt: TGTGCCATCAGTGAGCGTCCGGGACAAGGCTTCTCTGGGGCCAACGTCCTGACTTTC
v_gene: TRBV11-3; abundance: once; j_gene: TRBJ1-1; d_gene: .; CDR3aa: CASSFSQSNTEAFF; CDR3nt: TGTGCCAGCAGCTTTTCGCAGTCGAACACTGAAGCTTTCTTT
v_gene: TRBV5-1; abundance: .; j_gene: TRBJ2-7; d_gene: .; CDR3aa: CASANGELADEQYF; CDR3nt: TGCGCCAGCGCCAATGGGGAGCTAGCCGACGAGCAGTACTTC
v_gene: TRBV13; abundance: .; j_gene: TRBJ1-2; d_gene: .; CDR3aa: CASSLGRTEYYGYTF; CDR3nt: TGTGCCAGCAGCTTAGGCCGGACAGAATACTATGGCTACACCTTC
v_gene: TRBV28; abundance: .; j_gene: TRBJ1-2; d_gene: TRBD1; CDR3aa: CASSSLWDSHYGYTF; CDR3nt: TGTGCCAGCAGTTCTCTCTGGGACAGCCACTATGGCTACACCTTC
v_gene: TRBV7-2; abundance: .; j_gene: TRBJ2-2; d_gene: TRBD2; CDR3aa: CASGGLAGGELFF; CDR3nt: TGTGCCAGCGGCGGACTAGCGGGAGGGGAGCTGTTTTTT
v_gene: TRBV5-8; abundance: .; j_gene: TRBJ1-2; d_gene: .; CDR3aa: CASSPGAINYGYTF; CDR3nt: TGTGCCAGCAGCCCAGGGGCCATAAACTATGGCTACACCTTC
v_gene: TRBV7-8; abundance: .; j_gene: TRBJ2-1; d_gene: TRBD1; CDR3aa: CASSAIFTFTGGANNEQFF; CDR3nt: TGTGCCAGCAGCGCAATTTTTACTTTCACAGGGGGCGCAAACAATGAGCAGTTCTTC
v_gene: TRBV20-1; abundance: .; j_gene: TRBJ2-1; d_gene: .; CDR3aa: CSGGASNEQFF; CDR3nt: TGCAGTGGCGGAGCTTCTAATGAGCAGTTCTTC
v_gene: TRBV6-5; abundance: .; j_gene: TRBJ2-6; d_gene: TRBD1; CDR3aa: CASTLGQGANVLAF; CDR3nt: TGTGCCAGCACCCTGGGACAGGGGGCCAACGTCCTGGCTTTC
v_gene: TRBV7-8; abundance: .; j_gene: TRBJ2-7; d_gene: TRBD1; CDR3aa: CASSLDRGRLGEQYF; CDR3nt: TGTGCCAGCAGCTTAGACAGGGGGCGTTTAGGGGAGCAGTACTTC
v_gene: TRBV6-5; abundance: .; j_gene: TRBJ1-2; d_gene: .; CDR3aa: CASSYSSWERTIVYTF; CDR3nt: TGTGCCAGCAGTTACTCGAGTTGGGAAAGGACTATCGTCTACACCTTC
v_gene: TRBV6-5; abundance: .; j_gene: TRBJ2-7; d_gene: TRBD1; CDR3aa: CASMGTGTYEQYF; CDR3nt: TGTGCCAGCATGGGGACAGGGACCTACGAGCAGTACTTC
v_gene: TRBV9; abundance: .; j_gene: TRBJ2-1; d_gene: .; CDR3aa: CASSVGSSYNEQFF; CDR3nt: TGTGCCAGCAGCGTAGGTAGCTCCTACAATGAGCAGTTCTTC
v_gene: TRBV27; abundance: .; j_gene: TRBJ1-1; d_gene: TRBD1; CDR3aa: CASSPHRGTTEAFF; CDR3nt: TGTGCCAGCAGTCCGCACAGGGGAACCACTGAAGCTTTCTTT
v_gene: TRBV6-1; abundance: few; j_gene: TRBJ2-5; d_gene: TRBD1; CDR3aa: CASSEVDRGQETQYF; CDR3nt: TGTGCCAGCAGTGAAGTGGACAGGGGGCAAGAGACCCAGTACTTC
v_gene: TRBV11-3; abundance: .; j_gene: TRBJ2-2; d_gene: TRBD2; CDR3aa: CASSRRIAGVITGELFF; CDR3nt: TGTGCCAGCAGCCGAAGAATAGCGGGAGTGATCACCGGGGAGCTGTTTTTT
v_gene: TRBV30; abundance: .; j_gene: TRBJ2-1; d_gene: TRBD2; CDR3aa: CAWSRTSGSYNEQFF; CDR3nt: TGTGCCTGGAGTCGGACTAGCGGCTCCTACAATGAGCAGTTCTTC
v_gene: TRBV10-3; abundance: .; j_gene: TRBJ2-3; d_gene: TRBD2; CDR3aa: CAIRNGLAGAGTDTQYF; CDR3nt: TGTGCCATCAGGAATGGACTAGCGGGGGCGGGTACAGATACGCAGTATTTT
v_gene: TRBV4-1; abundance: few; j_gene: TRBJ2-1; d_gene: TRBD1; CDR3aa: CASSPLEGADNEQFF; CDR3nt: TGCGCCAGCAGCCCCCTCGAGGGGGCCGACAATGAGCAGTTCTTC
v_gene: TRBV27; abundance: .; j_gene: TRBJ1-1; d_gene: .; CDR3aa: CASSLTGGAEAFF; CDR3nt: TGTGCCAGCAGTTTAACGGGAGGTGCTGAAGCTTTCTTT
v_gene: TRBV11-3; abundance: .; j_gene: TRBJ2-3; d_gene: .; CDR3aa: CASSLRTVVDTQYF; CDR3nt: TGTGCCAGCAGCCTCAGGACAGTGGTCGATACGCAGTATTTT
v_gene: TRBV6-1; abundance: .; j_gene: TRBJ2-1; d_gene: TRBD1; CDR3aa: CASSNRGLYNEQFF; CDR3nt: TGTGCCAGCTCCAACAGGGGCCTCTACAATGAGCAGTTCTTC
v_gene: TRBV5-1; abundance: few; j_gene: TRBJ1-1; d_gene: .; CDR3aa: CASREQGIGTEAFF; CDR3nt: TGCGCCAGCAGAGAACAGGGAATAGGGACTGAAGCTTTCTTT
v_gene: TRBV6-1; abundance: .; j_gene: TRBJ1-1; d_gene: .; CDR3aa: CAITRGTGNTEAFF; CDR3nt: TGTGCCATTACCAGGGGCACCGGGAACACTGAAGCTTTCTTT
v_gene: TRBV11-2; abundance: .; j_gene: TRBJ2-5; d_gene: .; CDR3aa: CASAREGTQYF; CDR3nt: TGTGCCAGCGCCCGAGAGGGGACCCAGTACTTC
v_gene: TRBV11-3; abundance: .; j_gene: TRBJ2-3; d_gene: TRBD1; CDR3aa: CASSSTGGKTDTQYF; CDR3nt: TGTGCCAGCAGTTCCACAGGGGGCAAGACAGATACGCAGTATTTT
v_gene: TRBV5-4; abundance: .; j_gene: TRBJ2-1; d_gene: TRBD2; CDR3aa: CASSLIAGEEQFF; CDR3nt: TGTGCCAGCAGCCTCATAGCGGGAGAGGAGCAGTTCTTC
v_gene: TRBV11-1; abundance: few; j_gene: TRBJ1-2; d_gene: .; CDR3aa: CASSLGTDYGYTF; CDR3nt: TGTGCCAGCAGCTTAGGGACAGACTATGGCTACACCTTC
v_gene: TRBV28; abundance: .; j_gene: TRBJ2-1; d_gene: TRBD2; CDR3aa: CASSLSGAPDDEQFF; CDR3nt: TGTGCCAGCAGTTTAAGCGGGGCACCAGACGATGAGCAGTTCTTC
v_gene: TRBV10-1; abundance: .; j_gene: TRBJ2-4; d_gene: .; CDR3aa: CASSESESGGIQYF; CDR3nt: TGCGCCAGCAGTGAGTCTGAGTCTGGGGGGATTCAGTACTTC
v_gene: TRBV19; abundance: .; j_gene: TRBJ2-5; d_gene: TRBD2; CDR3aa: CASIAGGNQETQYF; CDR3nt: TGTGCCAGCATAGCGGGGGGAAATCAAGAGACCCAGTACTTC
v_gene: TRBV6-6; abundance: few; j_gene: TRBJ2-3; d_gene: TRBD2; CDR3aa: CASNAGVDTQYF; CDR3nt: TGTGCCAGCAACGCGGGAGTCGATACGCAGTATTTT
v_gene: TRBV6-5; abundance: .; j_gene: TRBJ2-2; d_gene: TRBD1; CDR3aa: CASSYHRGREAGELFF; CDR3nt: TGTGCCAGCAGTTACCACAGGGGGAGAGAAGCCGGGGAGCTGTTTTTT
v_gene: TRBV5-1; abundance: .; j_gene: TRBJ1-1; d_gene: .; CDR3aa: CASSTEGSTEAFF; CDR3nt: TGCGCCAGCAGCACTGAAGGGAGCACTGAAGCTTTCTTT
v_gene: TRBV2; abundance: .; j_gene: TRBJ1-2; d_gene: .; CDR3aa: CASTRQNLYGYTF; CDR3nt: TGTGCCAGCACCAGACAGAACCTCTATGGCTACACCTTC
v_gene: TRBV7-9; abundance: .; j_gene: TRBJ1-5; d_gene: .; CDR3aa: CASSQQGVGQPQHF; CDR3nt: TGTGCCAGCAGCCAACAGGGTGTCGGTCAGCCCCAGCATTTT
v_gene: TRBV12-5; abundance: .; j_gene: TRBJ1-2; d_gene: .; CDR3aa: CASGLVAGGGGYTF; CDR3nt: TGTGCTAGTGGTTTGGTAGCGGGCGGGGGTGGCTACACCTTC
v_gene: TRBV27; abundance: .; j_gene: TRBJ1-1; d_gene: TRBD1; CDR3aa: CASRVGTGYHTEAFF; CDR3nt: TGTGCCAGCCGTGTAGGGACAGGGTACCACACTGAAGCTTTCTTT
v_gene: TRBV4-2; abundance: .; j_gene: TRBJ1-2; d_gene: .; CDR3aa: CASSQPGSGDYNYGYTF; CDR3nt: TGTGCCAGCAGCCAACCGGGCTCCGGGGATTACAACTATGGCTACACCTTC
v_gene: TRBV28; abundance: .; j_gene: TRBJ2-1; d_gene: .; CDR3aa: CASRRGRRVYNEQFF; CDR3nt: TGTGCCAGCAGGCGCGGTAGGCGGGTCTACAATGAGCAGTTCTTC